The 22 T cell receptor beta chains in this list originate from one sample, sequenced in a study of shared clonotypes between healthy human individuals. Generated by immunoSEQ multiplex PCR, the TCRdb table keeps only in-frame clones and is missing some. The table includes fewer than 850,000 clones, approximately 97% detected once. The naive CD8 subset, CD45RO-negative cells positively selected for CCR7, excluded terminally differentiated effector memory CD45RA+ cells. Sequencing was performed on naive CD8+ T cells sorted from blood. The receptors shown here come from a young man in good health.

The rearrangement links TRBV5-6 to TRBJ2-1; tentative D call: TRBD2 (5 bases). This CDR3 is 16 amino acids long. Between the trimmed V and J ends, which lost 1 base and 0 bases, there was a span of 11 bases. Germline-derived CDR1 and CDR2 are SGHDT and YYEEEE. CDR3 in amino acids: CASSLRTSSSYNEQFF. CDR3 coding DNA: TGTGCCAGCAGCTTGAGGACTTCAAGCTCCTACAATGAGCAGTTCTTC.

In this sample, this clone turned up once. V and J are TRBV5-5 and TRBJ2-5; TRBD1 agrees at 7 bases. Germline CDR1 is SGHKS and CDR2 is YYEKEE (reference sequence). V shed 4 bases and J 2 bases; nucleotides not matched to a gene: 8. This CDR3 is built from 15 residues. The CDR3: CASSRLHRGQETQYF. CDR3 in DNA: TGTGCCAGCAGCCGACTGCACAGGGGTCAAGAGACCCAGTACTTC. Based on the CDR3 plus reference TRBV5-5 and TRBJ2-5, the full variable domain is DAGVTQSPTHLIKTRGQQVTLRCSPISGHKSVSWYQQVLGQGPQFIFQYYEKEERGRGNFPDRFSARQFPNYSSELNVNALLLGDSALYLCASSRLHRGQETQYFGPGTRLLVL.

The CDR3 bases are TGTGCCAGCAGAATGGGACAGTCCAACTACGAGCAGTACTTC. Its translation: CASRMGQSNYEQYF. The V call is TRBV27, the J call TRBJ2-7; 7 nucleotides line up with TRBD1. With 6 bases clipped from V and 3 bases from J, the junction kept 8 bases outside the gene matches. There are 14 residues in the CDR3. Germline-derived CDR1 and CDR2 are MNHEY and SMNVEV (reference sequence).

The CDR3 DNA sequence: TGCGCCAGCCGAGTATCGGACAGACGAGAAAACATTCAGTACTTC. Residues: CASRVSDRRENIQYF. The chain is built from TRBV10-2 and TRBJ2-4, with D possibly TRBD1 on 6 matching bases. Germline values: CDR1 WSHSY, CDR2 SAAADI. V dropped 8 bases and J dropped 5 bases, with 19 bases sitting between them. The CDR3 consists of 15 residues.

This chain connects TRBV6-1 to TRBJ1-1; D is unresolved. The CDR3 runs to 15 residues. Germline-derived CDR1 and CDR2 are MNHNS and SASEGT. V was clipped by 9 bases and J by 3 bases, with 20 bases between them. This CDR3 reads CASRPLDERDTEAFF. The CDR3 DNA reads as TGTGCCAGTCGACCTTTGGACGAAAGGGACACTGAAGCTTTCTTT.

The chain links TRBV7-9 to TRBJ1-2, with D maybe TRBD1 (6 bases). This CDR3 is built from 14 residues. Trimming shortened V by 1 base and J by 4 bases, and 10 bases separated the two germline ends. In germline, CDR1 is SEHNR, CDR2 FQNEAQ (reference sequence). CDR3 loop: CASSLVSRGYGYTF. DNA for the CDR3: TGTGCCAGCAGCTTAGTCTCCAGGGGCTATGGCTACACCTTC.

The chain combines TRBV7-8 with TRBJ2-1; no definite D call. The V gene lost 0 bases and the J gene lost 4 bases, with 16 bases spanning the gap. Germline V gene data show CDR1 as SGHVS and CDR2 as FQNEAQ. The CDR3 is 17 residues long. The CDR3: CASSLAGGADWYNEQFF. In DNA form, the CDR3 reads TGTGCCAGCAGCTTAGCGGGCGGAGCCGACTGGTACAATGAGCAGTTCTTC. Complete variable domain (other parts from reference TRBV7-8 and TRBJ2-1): GAGVSQSPRYKVAKRGQDVALRCDPISGHVSLFWYQQALGQGPEFLTYFQNEAQLDKSGLPSDRFFAERPEGSVSTLKIQRTQQEDSAVYLCASSLAGGADWYNEQFFGPGTRLTVL.

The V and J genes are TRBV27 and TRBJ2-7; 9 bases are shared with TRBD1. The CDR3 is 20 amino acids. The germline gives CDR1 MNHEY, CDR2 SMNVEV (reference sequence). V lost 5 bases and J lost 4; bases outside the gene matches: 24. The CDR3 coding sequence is TGTGCCAGCAGTGGGACCCGCCCTGGACAGGGGACATTCCGGCCTTACGAGCAGTACTTC. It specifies CASSGTRPGQGTFRPYEQYF.

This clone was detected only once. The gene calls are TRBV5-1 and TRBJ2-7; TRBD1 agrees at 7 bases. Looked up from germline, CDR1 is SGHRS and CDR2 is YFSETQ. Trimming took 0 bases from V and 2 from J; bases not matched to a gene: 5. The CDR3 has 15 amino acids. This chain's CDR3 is CASSLASTGAYEQYF. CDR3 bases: TGCGCCAGCAGCTTGGCCTCCACAGGGGCCTACGAGCAGTACTTC.

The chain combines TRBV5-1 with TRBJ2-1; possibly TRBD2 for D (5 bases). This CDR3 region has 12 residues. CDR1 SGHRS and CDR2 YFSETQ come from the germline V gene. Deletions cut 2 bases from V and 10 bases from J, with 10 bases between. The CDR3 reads CASSFMTGEQFF. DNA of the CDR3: TGCGCCAGCAGCTTTATGACGGGGGAGCAGTTCTTC.

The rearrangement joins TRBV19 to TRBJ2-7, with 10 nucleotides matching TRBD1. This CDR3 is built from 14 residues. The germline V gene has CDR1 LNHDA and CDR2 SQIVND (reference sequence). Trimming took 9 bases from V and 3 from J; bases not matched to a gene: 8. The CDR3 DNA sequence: TGTGCCAGCCGGCGAGGGACAGGGGACTACGAGCAGTACTTC. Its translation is CASRRGTGDYEQYF.

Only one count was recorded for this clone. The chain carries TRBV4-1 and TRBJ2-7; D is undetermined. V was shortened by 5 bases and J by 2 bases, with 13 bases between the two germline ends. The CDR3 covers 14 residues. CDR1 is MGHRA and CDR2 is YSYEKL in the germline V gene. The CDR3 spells CASSIRTVTYEQYF. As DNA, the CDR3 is TGCGCCAGCAGCATTCGGACGGTGACCTACGAGCAGTACTTC.

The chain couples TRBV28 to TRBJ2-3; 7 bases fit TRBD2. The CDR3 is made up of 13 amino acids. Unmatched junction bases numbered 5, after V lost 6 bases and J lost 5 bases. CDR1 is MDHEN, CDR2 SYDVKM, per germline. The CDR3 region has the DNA TGTGCCAGCAGCATGCGGGAGCTAGATACGCAGTATTTT. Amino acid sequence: CASSMRELDTQYF.

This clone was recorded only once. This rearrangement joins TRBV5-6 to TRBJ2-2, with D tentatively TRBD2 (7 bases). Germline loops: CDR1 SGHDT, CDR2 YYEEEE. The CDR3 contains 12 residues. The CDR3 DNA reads TGTGCGTCACAGGGAGGGACCGGGGAGCTGTTTTTT. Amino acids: CASQGGTGELFF.

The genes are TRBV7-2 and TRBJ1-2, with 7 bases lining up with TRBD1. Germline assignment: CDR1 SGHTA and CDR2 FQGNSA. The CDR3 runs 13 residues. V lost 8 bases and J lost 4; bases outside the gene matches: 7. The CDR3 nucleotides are TGTGCCAGCCCAAAGGCAGGGGGCTATGGCTACACCTTC. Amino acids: CASPKAGGYGYTF.

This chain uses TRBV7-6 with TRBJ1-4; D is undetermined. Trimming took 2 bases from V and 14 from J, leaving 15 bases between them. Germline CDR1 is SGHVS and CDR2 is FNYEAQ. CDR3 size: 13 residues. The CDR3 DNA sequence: TGTGCCAGCAGCTTAAAGGCCGACGACGAGCTGTTTTTT. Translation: CASSLKADDELFF. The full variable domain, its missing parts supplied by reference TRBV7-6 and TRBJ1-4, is GAGVSQSPRYKVTKRGQDVALRCDPISGHVSLYWYRQALGQGPEFLTYFNYEAQQDKSGLPNDRFSAERPEGSISTLTIQRTEQRDSAMYRCASSLKADDELFFGSGTQLSVL.

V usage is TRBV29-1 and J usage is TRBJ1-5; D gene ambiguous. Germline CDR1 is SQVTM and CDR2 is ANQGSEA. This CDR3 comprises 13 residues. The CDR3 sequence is CSVRASDNQPQHF. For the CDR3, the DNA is TGCAGTGTGCGGGCCTCTGACAATCAGCCCCAGCATTTT.

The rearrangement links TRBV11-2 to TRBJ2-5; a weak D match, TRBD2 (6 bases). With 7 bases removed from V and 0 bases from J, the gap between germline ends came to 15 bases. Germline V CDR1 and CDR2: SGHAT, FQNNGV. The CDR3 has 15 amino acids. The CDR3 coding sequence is TGTGCCAGCATGGTGTGGTCGGGGGACCAAGAGACCCAGTACTTC. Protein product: CASMVWSGDQETQYF.

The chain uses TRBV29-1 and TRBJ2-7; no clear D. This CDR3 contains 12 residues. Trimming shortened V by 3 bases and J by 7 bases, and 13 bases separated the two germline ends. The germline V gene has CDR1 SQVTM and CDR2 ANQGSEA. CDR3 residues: CSVDWGKEEQYF. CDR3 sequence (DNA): TGCAGCGTTGATTGGGGTAAGGAGGAGCAGTACTTC.

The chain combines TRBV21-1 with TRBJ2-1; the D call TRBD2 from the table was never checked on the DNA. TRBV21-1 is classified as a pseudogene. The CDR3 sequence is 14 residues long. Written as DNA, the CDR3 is TGTGCCACCGTGGGACTTTCAGGCCCGAATGAGCAGTTCTTC. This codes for CATVGLSGPNEQFF.

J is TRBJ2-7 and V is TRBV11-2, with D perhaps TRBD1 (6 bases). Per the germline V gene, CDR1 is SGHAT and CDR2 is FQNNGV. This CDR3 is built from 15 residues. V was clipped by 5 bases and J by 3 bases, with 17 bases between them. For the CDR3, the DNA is TGTGCCAGCAGCCCGAGCCAGGGGTCCTTCTACGAGCAGTACTTC. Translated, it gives CASSPSQGSFYEQYF.

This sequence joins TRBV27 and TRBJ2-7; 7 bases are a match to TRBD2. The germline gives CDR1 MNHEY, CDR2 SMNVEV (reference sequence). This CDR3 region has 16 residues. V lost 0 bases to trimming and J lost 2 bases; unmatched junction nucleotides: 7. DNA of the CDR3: TGTGCCAGCAGTTTATCCCGAGGGCTAGCGGCCTACGAGCAGTACTTC. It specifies CASSLSRGLAAYEQYF.